This entry features one TCR beta chain sequence. This sample is part of a study of T cells expressing NK-cell markers. TCRdb reprocessed the 5' RACE reads, keeping one entry per CDR3 protein, no DNA. Reported are 250,000 to 300,000 distinct CDR3 sequences; the ten largest clones contain approximately 0.41%. Germline CDR1 reads LGHNA; CDR2 reads YSLEER. CDR3 size: 16 residues. The chain recombines TRBV4-3 with TRBJ2-7; the D gene TCRdb calls, TRBD2, cannot be checked with no DNA. This TCR was sampled from a man younger than 30 in good health. The specimen sequenced was blood T cells: a sorted CD56 or NKG2C T cell subset, CD4+ or CD8+ T cells, or bulk PBMC T cells (not recorded which). CDR3 in amino acids: CASSQDNRLARYEQYF.